This is a list of T cell receptor beta chains from one sample in a study of breast tumors, draining lymph nodes, adjacent tissues. Each CDR3 protein is one row after TCRdb ran MiXCR on the multiplex PCR reads. In the table there are some 53,000 distinct CDR3 sequences, 42% of which are singletons. Material for sequencing was breast tumor tissue. The receptors were gathered from a female donor with breast cancer. Some clones in this sample may be carry-over from other donors' samples. CDR3s include the opening cysteine and the closing phenylalanine or tryptophan. The D gene is left open where the match is weak. Clone size appears in some rows only: once, few, many, or a class for an expanded clone.

v_call	d_call	clone_size	j_call	cdr3_nt	cdr3_aa
TRBV7-2	NA	NA	TRBJ2-5	TGTGGAAGCAGCTTGTGGCAAGAGACCCAGTACTTC	CGSSLWQETQYF
TRBV11-3	TRBD2	many	TRBJ2-7	TGTGCCAGCATGGCGGGAGTGGGAGAGCAGTACTTC	CASMAGVGEQYF
TRBV18	TRBD1	NA	TRBJ2-4	TGTGCCAGCTCACCGGACAGGAACAAAAACATTCAGTACTTC	CASSPDRNKNIQYF
TRBV7-9	NA	many	TRBJ2-5	TGTGCCAGCAGCCAAGCAGGGCGATCTACCCAGTACTTC	CASSQAGRSTQYF
TRBV27	TRBD2	NA	TRBJ2-1	TGTGCCAGCAGTTTATTTGCTAGCGGGAGTAATGAGCAGTTCTTC	CASSLFASGSNEQFF
TRBV6-1	NA	NA	TRBJ1-1	TGTGCCAGCAGTGATGCAGGAGAAATGAACACTGAAGCTTTCTTT	CASSDAGEMNTEAFF
TRBV30	NA	NA	TRBJ1-1	TGTGCCTGGAATAGTGTGAACAGGAACACTGAAGCTTTCTTT	CAWNSVNRNTEAFF
TRBV2	TRBD1	NA	TRBJ1-2	TGTGCCAGCATGAGGGGGACAGATAGTAACTATGGCTACACCTTC	CASMRGTDSNYGYTF
TRBV5-1	NA	NA	TRBJ2-3	TGCGCCAGCAGCCCAAATGTGGGCACAGATACGCAGTATTTT	CASSPNVGTDTQYF
TRBV7-8	TRBD1	many	TRBJ1-5	TGTGCCAGCAGCTTAGGACAGGGAATCGGTAGCAATCAGCCCCAGCATTTT	CASSLGQGIGSNQPQHF
TRBV9	NA	many	TRBJ2-1	TGTGCCAGCAGCGTAATCGGCTACAATGAGCAGTTCTTC	CASSVIGYNEQFF
TRBV7-9	TRBD1	many	TRBJ1-1	TGTGCCAGCATACGGACAGGGGGTAGTGAAGCTTTCTTT	CASIRTGGSEAFF
TRBV18	NA	many	TRBJ2-2	TGTGCCAGCTCACCTGTAGAGGGGTACACCGGGGAGCTGTTTTTT	CASSPVEGYTGELFF
TRBV6-2/TRBV6-3	NA	many	TRBJ2-7	TGTGCCAGCAACGAACTACCCTCGACTTACGAGCAGTACTTC	CASNELPSTYEQYF
TRBV5-8	TRBD2	many	TRBJ2-1	TGTGCCAGCAGCATCCACGGGACTAGCGCCAGTAAGTTCTTC	CASSIHGTSASKFF
TRBV20-1	NA	many	TRBJ1-2	TGCAGTTGGGCGGGGCCAGGGAGTGGCTACACCTTC	CSWAGPGSGYTF
TRBV7-2	NA	many	TRBJ2-1	TGTGCCAGCAGCTTTTTGTACGGGAGCCTTTCCTACAATGAGCAGTTCTTC	CASSFLYGSLSYNEQFF
TRBV5-6	NA	many	TRBJ1-2	TGTGCCAGCAGCTTGGTGGTCACCCCGGCCTATGGCTACACCTTC	CASSLVVTPAYGYTF
TRBV25-1	TRBD2	once	TRBJ2-1	TGTGCCAGCAGTGAATTGGGCGGGAGCTACAATGAGCAGTTCTTC	CASSELGGSYNEQFF
TRBV12-3/TRBV12-4	NA	many	TRBJ1-4	TGTGCCAGCAGTTTATCGGACACCTATGAAAAACTGTTTTTT	CASSLSDTYEKLFF
TRBV7-2	TRBD1	many	TRBJ2-1	TGTGCCAGCAGCCGTACAGGGGGCGCTGAGCATGAGCAGTTCTTC	CASSRTGGAEHEQFF
TRBV5-4	TRBD1	NA	TRBJ1-5	TGTGCCAGCAGCTTGGGGGACAGGGTCAATCAGCCCCAGCATTTT	CASSLGDRVNQPQHF